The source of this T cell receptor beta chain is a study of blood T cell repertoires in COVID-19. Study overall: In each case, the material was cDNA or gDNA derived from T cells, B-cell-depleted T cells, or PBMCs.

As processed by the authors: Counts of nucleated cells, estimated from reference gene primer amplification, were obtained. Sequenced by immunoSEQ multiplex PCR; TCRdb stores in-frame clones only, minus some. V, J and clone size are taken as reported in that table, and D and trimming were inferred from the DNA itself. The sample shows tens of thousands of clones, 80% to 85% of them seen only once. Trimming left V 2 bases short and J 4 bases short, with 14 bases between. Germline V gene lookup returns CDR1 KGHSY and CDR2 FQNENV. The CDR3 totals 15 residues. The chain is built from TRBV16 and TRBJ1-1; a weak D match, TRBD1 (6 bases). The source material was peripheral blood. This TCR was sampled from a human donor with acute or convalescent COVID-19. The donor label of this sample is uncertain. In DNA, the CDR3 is TGTGCCAGCAGCCAAGACTACACAGGGCTCACTGAAGCTTTCTTT. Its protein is CASSQDYTGLTEAFF. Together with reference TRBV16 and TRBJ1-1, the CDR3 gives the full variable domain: GEEVAQTPKHLVRGEGQKAKLYCAPIKGHSYVFWYQQVLKNEFKFLISFQNENVFDETGMPKERFSAKCLPNSPCSLEIQATKLEDSAVYFCASSQDYTGLTEAFFGQGTRLTVV.